The 18 T cell receptor beta chains given below trace back to one sample, sequenced in a study of blood T cell repertoires in COVID-19. The table came from immunoSEQ multiplex PCR; TCRdb's copy has only in-frame clones and leaves some out. The sample has around 300,000 clones, roughly 90% seen once. Sequencing was done on a sample of peripheral blood. Receptors were obtained from a man aged 18 to 29 with active or convalescent COVID-19.

The rearrangement links TRBV27 to TRBJ2-1; 13 nucleotides agree with TRBD2. V was pared by 5 bases and J by 5 bases, with 3 bases of the junction left unmatched. Germline CDR1 is MNHEY and CDR2 is SMNVEV (reference sequence). CDR3 length: 15 amino acids. CDR3 DNA sequence: TGTGCCAGCAGTCCGGGACTAGCGGGACACAATGAGCAGTTCTTC. This encodes CASSPGLAGHNEQFF.

This clone was seen just once. J is TRBJ1-2 and V is TRBV5-4; the D is unclear. The germline V gene encodes CDR1 SGHNT and CDR2 YYREEE (reference sequence). Trimming took 2 bases from V and 2 from J, leaving 10 bases between them. The CDR3 covers 14 residues. CDR3 residues: CASSLPGLNYGYTF. Written as DNA, the CDR3 is TGTGCCAGCAGCTTACCAGGTCTGAACTATGGCTACACCTTC. Complete variable domain (other parts from reference TRBV5-4 and TRBJ1-2): ETGVTQSPTHLIKTRGQQVTLRCSSQSGHNTVSWYQQALGQGPQFIFQYYREEENGRGNFPPRFSGLQFPNYSSELNVNALELDDSALYLCASSLPGLNYGYTFGSGTRLTVV.

This clone was recorded once. The J gene is TRBJ1-2, the V gene TRBV29-1, with 12 bases aligning to TRBD1. The CDR3 spans 18 residues. Germline trimming cut 8 bases from V and 4 bases from J; bases unmatched to any gene: 20. Germline CDR1 SQVTM, CDR2 ANQGSEA. The CDR3 DNA sequence: TGCAGCCTCCTTGGCCCCGGGACAGGGGGCGATCAGGGCTATGGCTACACCTTC. As protein: CSLLGPGTGGDQGYGYTF.

This clone was seen more than once but under ten times. V gene TRBV9 combines with J gene TRBJ1-2; D gene unclear. Germline values: CDR1 SGDLS, CDR2 YYNGEE. This CDR3 region has 15 residues. V was shortened by 0 bases and J by 7 bases, with 16 bases between the two germline ends. The CDR3 is CASSVVPSQPSGYTF. The DNA for the CDR3 is TGTGCCAGCAGCGTAGTTCCGTCACAGCCGAGTGGCTACACCTTC.

The genes are TRBV29-1 and TRBJ1-3, with TRBD1 identical over 7 bases. The J segment lost 0 bases and the V segment lost 6 bases, leaving 5 bases of the junction unmatched. The CDR3 length is 14 residues. Germline V CDR1 and CDR2: SQVTM, ANQGSEA. The CDR3 region has the DNA TGCAGCGTGGGGGACAGCCTCTCTGGAAACACCATATATTTT. Amino acids: CSVGDSLSGNTIYF.

The V and J genes are TRBV10-3 and TRBJ2-2; D is possibly TRBD2 (5 bases). The CDR3 sequence is 16 residues long. Germline V lookup: CDR1 ENHRY, CDR2 SYGVKD. The germline V and J ends were trimmed by 0 bases and 1 base, with 9 bases remaining between them. The DNA of the CDR3 is TGTGCCATCAGTGAGTCGCCAGGACTGAACACCGGGGAGCTGTTTTTT. Translated, it gives CAISESPGLNTGELFF.

The chain has TRBV11-2 and TRBJ2-7, with D hard to call. Trimming removed 5 bases at V and 0 bases at J, with 17 bases between. Germline lookup yields CDR1 SGHAT and CDR2 FQNNGV. This CDR3 has 16 residues. CDR3 sequence (DNA): TGTGCCAGCAGCCCAGAGTGGGCAGCAAACTCCTACGAGCAGTACTTC. The encoded protein is CASSPEWAANSYEQYF. Looking up the rest from reference TRBV11-2 and TRBJ2-7 gives the full variable domain: EAGVAQSPRYKIIEKRQSVAFWCNPISGHATLYWYQQILGQGPKLLIQFQNNGVVDDSQLPKDRFSAERLKGVDSTLKIQPAKLEDSAVYLCASSPEWAANSYEQYFGPGTRLTVT.

V and J are TRBV27 and TRBJ2-1; the match to TRBD1 covers 9 bases. In germline, CDR1 is MNHEY, CDR2 SMNVEV (reference sequence). Losses at the gene ends were 4 bases for V and 3 bases for J; bases not matched to a gene: 22. The CDR3 has 21 amino acids. This chain's CDR3 is CASSSAGQGRSVWEGYNEQFF. CDR3 sequence (DNA): TGTGCCAGCAGTTCAGCAGGACAGGGGCGCTCTGTGTGGGAGGGCTACAATGAGCAGTTCTTC.

The chain carries TRBV7-8 and TRBJ2-3; 7 nucleotides line up with TRBD2. V shed 3 bases and J 3 bases; nucleotides not matched to a gene: 18. The germline gives CDR1 SGHVS, CDR2 FQNEAQ. This CDR3 is 19 amino acids long. The CDR3 region is CASSFRAVRGGRRTDTQYF. The DNA of the CDR3 is TGTGCCAGCAGCTTCAGAGCGGTTAGGGGCGGGAGACGGACAGATACGCAGTATTTT.

J is TRBJ2-5 and V is TRBV11-2; D is unresolved. The CDR3 has 13 residues. In germline, CDR1 is SGHAT, CDR2 FQNNGV. V was pared by 5 bases and J by 5 bases, with 12 bases between. CDR3 in amino acids: CASSRVKFETQYF. CDR3 bases: TGTGCCAGCAGCCGGGTCAAGTTTGAGACCCAGTACTTC.

The J gene is TRBJ2-5, the V gene TRBV27; 8 nucleotides align to TRBD2. This CDR3 contains 16 residues. From germline, CDR1 is MNHEY and CDR2 SMNVEV (reference sequence). The V gene end was trimmed by 5 bases and the J gene end by 0 bases; junction bases not matched to a gene: 8. The CDR3 nucleotides are TGTGCCAGCAGTCCAAGCGGGAGAGTGTACCAAGAGACCCAGTACTTC. It specifies CASSPSGRVYQETQYF.

The V call is TRBV6-5, the J call TRBJ1-5, with a weak D call TRBD1 (5 bases). The V and J ends lost 2 bases and 6 bases respectively, with 11 bases between them. The CDR3 extends over 14 amino acids. Germline assignment: CDR1 MNHEY and CDR2 SVGAGI. In DNA form, the CDR3 reads TGTGCCAGCAGTTACGTCCCCGGGGGTCAGCCCCAGCATTTT. Protein product: CASSYVPGGQPQHF.

Notes on this clone: The same CDR3 can be traced to other DNA sequences in this sample. The V gene is TRBV19, the J gene TRBJ1-2; a weak D match, TRBD1 (6 bases). The V gene's germline CDR1 is LNHDA and CDR2 SQIVND (reference sequence). This CDR3 comprises 15 residues. The germline V and J ends were trimmed by 0 bases and 0 bases, with 8 bases remaining between them. The CDR3 here is CASSIETGPNYGYTF. For the CDR3, the DNA is TGTGCCAGTAGTATAGAGACAGGACCTAACTATGGCTACACCTTC.

The rearrangement links TRBV24-1 to TRBJ2-1; TRBD2 agrees at 8 bases. The CDR3 runs to 16 residues. CDR1 and CDR2 (germline): KGHDR, SFDVKD. J lost 6 bases, V lost 3 bases, and 9 bases had no gene match. Written as DNA, the CDR3 is TGTGCCACCAGTGATCGTCTAGCGGGCCGCCTCAATGAGCAGTTCTTC. Protein: CATSDRLAGRLNEQFF.

The chain is built from TRBV5-6 and TRBJ1-2, with 11 bases fitting TRBD1. Unmatched junction bases numbered 11, after V lost 4 bases and J lost 6 bases. Germline V gene lookup returns CDR1 SGHDT and CDR2 YYEEEE. This CDR3 region has 16 residues. As DNA, the CDR3 is TGTGCCAGCAGCAGGACAGGGGGCTGGTGGGCTGATGGCTACACCTTC. Its protein product is CASSRTGGWWADGYTF.

This clone showed up just once. V gene TRBV5-1 combines with J gene TRBJ1-4; no definite D call. This CDR3 has 14 residues. The V gene's germline CDR1 is SGHRS and CDR2 YFSETQ. The V and J ends lost 0 bases and 6 bases respectively, with 9 bases between them. In nucleotides, the CDR3 is TGCGCCAGCAGCTTGGAACAGCCAGATGAAAAACTGTTTTTT. Encoded protein: CASSLEQPDEKLFF.

The chain recombines TRBV24-1 with TRBJ1-4, with TRBD1 identical over 8 bases. The CDR3 runs to 15 residues. V shed 4 bases and J 7 bases; nucleotides not matched to a gene: 7. CDR1 is KGHDR and CDR2 is SFDVKD in the germline V gene. The CDR3 DNA reads TGTGCCACCAGTGACGGACAGGGAAGGATTGAAAAACTGTTTTTT. Residues: CATSDGQGRIEKLFF.

This clone was recorded once. CDR3 nucleotide sequence: TGTGCCAGCAGCTTAGACGGGACAGTTCGATTCTATGGCTACACCTTC. As protein: CASSLDGTVRFYGYTF. The chain couples TRBV7-9 to TRBJ1-2, with 7 bases lining up with TRBD1. The J segment lost 4 bases and the V segment lost 1 base, leaving 9 bases of the junction unmatched. CDR1 and CDR2 (germline): SEHNR, FQNEAQ (reference sequence). The CDR3 sequence is 16 residues long.